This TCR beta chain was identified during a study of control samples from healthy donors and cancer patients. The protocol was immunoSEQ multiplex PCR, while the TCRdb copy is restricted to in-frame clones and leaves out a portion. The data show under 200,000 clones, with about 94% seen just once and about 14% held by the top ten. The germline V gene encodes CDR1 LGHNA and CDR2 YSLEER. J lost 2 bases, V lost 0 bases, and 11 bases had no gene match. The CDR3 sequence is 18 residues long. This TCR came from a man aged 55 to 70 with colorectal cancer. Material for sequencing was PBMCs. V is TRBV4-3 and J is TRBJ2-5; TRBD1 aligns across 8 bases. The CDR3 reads CASSQESAGGAFQETQYF. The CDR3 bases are TGCGCCAGCAGCCAAGAATCTGCAGGGGGCGCCTTTCAAGAGACCCAGTACTTC.